These 16 T cell receptor beta chains originate from one sample sequenced in a study of blood T cell repertoires in COVID-19. Sequenced by immunoSEQ multiplex PCR; TCRdb stores in-frame clones only, minus some. The sample lists about 50,000 clones; about 80% were seen once. Sequencing used peripheral blood. These receptors were taken from a man between 60 and 75 years old with acute or convalescent COVID-19.

The J gene is TRBJ1-1, the V gene TRBV28; D remains ambiguous. This CDR3 spans 14 amino acids. The germline V gene has CDR1 MDHEN and CDR2 SYDVKM. Trimming took 6 bases from V and 3 from J, leaving 14 bases between them. The CDR3 DNA follows: TGTGCCAGCAGGTGGACGATGGAGGACACTGAAGCTTTCTTT. It codes for CASRWTMEDTEAFF.

J is TRBJ1-4 and V is TRBV11-2; tentatively, D is TRBD1 (6 bases). The CDR3 covers 12 residues. Germline CDR1 is SGHAT and CDR2 is FQNNGV. V shed 5 bases and J shed 10 bases, with 11 bases lying between them. The CDR3 here is CASSNLQGKLFF. The CDR3 DNA is TGTGCCAGCAGCAACTTACAGGGAAAACTGTTTTTT.

This clone was seen a handful of times. This chain uses TRBV7-9 with TRBJ2-1; D remains unclear. Germline V CDR1 and CDR2: SEHNR, FQNEAQ (reference sequence). This CDR3 contains 13 residues. Trimming took off 2 bases at V and 6 bases at J, with 8 bases between the two ends. In DNA, the CDR3 is TGTGCCAGCAGCTTAAAAGGAGCCAATGAGCAGTTCTTC. Translated, it gives CASSLKGANEQFF.

The chain has TRBV11-3 and TRBJ2-1; 9 nucleotides line up with TRBD1. Germline V CDR1 and CDR2: SGHNT, YENEEA. This CDR3 comprises 15 residues. V shed 5 bases and J 8 bases; nucleotides not matched to a gene: 10. Here the CDR3 DNA reads TGTGCCAGCAGCGTCTCCGGGGACAGGGTCCATGAGCAGTTCTTC. Its protein is CASSVSGDRVHEQFF.

This chain joins TRBV30 and TRBJ1-1, with D possibly matching TRBD1 (6 bases). The V gene's germline CDR1 is GTSNPN and CDR2 SVGIG (reference sequence). This CDR3 has 13 residues. V was trimmed by 5 bases and J by 7 bases, leaving 17 bases between them. CDR3: CAWSRQAFGEAFF. CDR3 DNA sequence: TGTGCCTGGTCCCGACAGGCTTTCGGTGAAGCTTTCTTT.

The chain joins TRBV9 to TRBJ2-7; the D gene is possibly TRBD1 (6 bases). V gave up 4 bases and J gave up 3 bases, with 23 bases separating them. Germline V gene data show CDR1 as SGDLS and CDR2 as YYNGEE. The CDR3 loop spans 17 amino acids. In nucleotides, the CDR3 is TGTGCCAGCAGCCCCCTAAAGATTACAGGGATGATCTACGAGCAGTACTTC. Its protein product is CASSPLKITGMIYEQYF. Full variable domain (rest looked up from reference TRBV9 and TRBJ2-7): DSGVTQTPKHLITATGQRVTLRCSPRSGDLSVYWYQQSLDQGLQFLIQYYNGEERAKGNILERFSAQQFPDLHSELNLSSLELGDSALYFCASSPLKITGMIYEQYFGPGTRLTVT.

V is TRBV6-1 and J is TRBJ1-2; D call uncertain. This CDR3 contains 13 residues. V gave up 0 bases and J gave up 6 bases, with 8 bases separating them. Germline V CDR1 and CDR2: MNHNS, SASEGT. Here the CDR3 reads CASSEALDDGYTF. The CDR3 nucleotides read TGTGCCAGCAGTGAAGCATTAGATGATGGCTACACCTTC.

The chain couples TRBV7-2 to TRBJ1-5; D remains ambiguous. V was clipped by 4 bases and J by 4 bases, with 8 bases between them. CDR3 size: 13 residues. CDR1 and CDR2 from the germline V gene are SGHTA and FQGNSA. For the CDR3, the DNA is TGTGCCAGCAGCTCGCACATAAATCAGCCCCAGCATTTT. Its protein is CASSSHINQPQHF.

This chain joins TRBV6-5 and TRBJ1-1, with D perhaps TRBD1 (5 bases). Germline V lookup: CDR1 MNHEY, CDR2 SVGAGI. Trimming cost V 0 bases and J 6 bases, with 8 bases left between them. This CDR3 spans 13 amino acids. CDR3: CASSYSAGPEAFF. The DNA for the CDR3 is TGTGCCAGCAGTTACTCGGCAGGGCCTGAAGCTTTCTTT.

This clone was observed once. The V call is TRBV4-1, the J call TRBJ1-2; no clear D. Trimming removed 0 bases at V and 8 bases at J, with 13 bases between. Germline V CDR1 and CDR2: MGHRA, YSYEKL. The CDR3 covers 14 residues. The CDR3 nucleotides are TGCGCCAGCAGCCAAGATCCTAATTCGGAGGGCTACACCTTC. It codes for CASSQDPNSEGYTF.

This clone was recorded once. The chain recombines TRBV13 with TRBJ2-4; weak D call: TRBD1 (6 bases). Germline V gene data show CDR1 as PRHDT and CDR2 as FYEKMQ (reference sequence). CDR3 size: 13 residues. V lost 4 bases, J lost 9 bases, and 13 bases lay in between. The CDR3 region has the DNA TGTGCCAGCAGCTCGGGGACATCTGGCATTCAGTACTTC. It codes for CASSSGTSGIQYF.

The V gene is TRBV10-1, the J gene TRBJ2-2; possibly TRBD1 for D (5 bases). Trimming took off 5 bases at V and 4 bases at J, with 11 bases between the two ends. Germline V CDR1 and CDR2: WNHNN, SYGVQD (reference sequence). The CDR3 runs 14 residues. CDR3 sequence (DNA): TGCGCCAGCAGTCCACTTCAGGGCACCGGGGAGCTGTTTTTT. Protein: CASSPLQGTGELFF.

This clone was seen a few times. The chain employs TRBV10-2 and TRBJ2-2, with 12 bases fitting TRBD2. Germline CDR1 and CDR2: WSHSY and SAAADI. The J segment lost 5 bases and the V segment lost 6 bases, leaving 1 base of the junction unmatched. The CDR3 consists of 14 residues. CDR3 DNA: TGCGCCAGCAGACTAGCGGGGGGTACCGGGGAGCTGTTTTTT. Residues: CASRLAGGTGELFF.

The chain uses TRBV6-5 and TRBJ2-1, with 7 bases matching TRBD1. CDR1 MNHEY and CDR2 SVGAGI come from the germline V gene. Unmatched junction bases numbered 15, after V lost 8 bases and J lost 8 bases. This CDR3 is built from 15 residues. DNA for the CDR3: TGTGCCAGCCGCAAAGGGGAGACAGGGATCGATGAGCAGTTCTTC. This translates into CASRKGETGIDEQFF.

This clone appeared a single time. V is TRBV5-1 and J is TRBJ1-3; 7 nucleotides align to TRBD1. The CDR3 sequence is 16 residues long. Germline CDR1 and CDR2: SGHRS and YFSETQ. J was trimmed by 3 bases and V by 0 bases; bases with no gene match: 6. The CDR3 is CASSLADRSYGNTIYF. DNA of the CDR3: TGCGCCAGCAGCTTGGCGGACAGGTCCTATGGAAACACCATATATTTT.

The CDR3 DNA is TGTGCCACCCAGGGATATGGCTACACCTTC. It encodes CATQGYGYTF. V and J are TRBV6-6 and TRBJ1-2; weak D call: TRBD1 (5 bases). Looked up from germline, CDR1 is MNHNY and CDR2 is SVGAGI (reference sequence). This CDR3 contains 10 residues. V lost 10 bases and J 5 bases, leaving 8 bases between the germline ends.